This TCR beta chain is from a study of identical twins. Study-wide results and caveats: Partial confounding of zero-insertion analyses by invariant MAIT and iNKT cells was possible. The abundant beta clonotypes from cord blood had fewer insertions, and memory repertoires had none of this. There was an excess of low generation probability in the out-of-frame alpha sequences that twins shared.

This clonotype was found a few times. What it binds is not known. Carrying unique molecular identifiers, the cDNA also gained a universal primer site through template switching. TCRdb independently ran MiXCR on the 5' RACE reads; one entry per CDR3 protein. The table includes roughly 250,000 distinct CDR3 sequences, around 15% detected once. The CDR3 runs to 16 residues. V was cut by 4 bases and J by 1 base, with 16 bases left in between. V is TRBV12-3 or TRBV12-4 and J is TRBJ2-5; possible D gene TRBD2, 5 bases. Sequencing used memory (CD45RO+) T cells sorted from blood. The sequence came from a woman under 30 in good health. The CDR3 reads CASSSYVGRTQETQYF. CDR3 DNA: TGTGCCAGCAGTTCCTACGTTGGGAGAACCCAAGAGACCCAGTACTTC.